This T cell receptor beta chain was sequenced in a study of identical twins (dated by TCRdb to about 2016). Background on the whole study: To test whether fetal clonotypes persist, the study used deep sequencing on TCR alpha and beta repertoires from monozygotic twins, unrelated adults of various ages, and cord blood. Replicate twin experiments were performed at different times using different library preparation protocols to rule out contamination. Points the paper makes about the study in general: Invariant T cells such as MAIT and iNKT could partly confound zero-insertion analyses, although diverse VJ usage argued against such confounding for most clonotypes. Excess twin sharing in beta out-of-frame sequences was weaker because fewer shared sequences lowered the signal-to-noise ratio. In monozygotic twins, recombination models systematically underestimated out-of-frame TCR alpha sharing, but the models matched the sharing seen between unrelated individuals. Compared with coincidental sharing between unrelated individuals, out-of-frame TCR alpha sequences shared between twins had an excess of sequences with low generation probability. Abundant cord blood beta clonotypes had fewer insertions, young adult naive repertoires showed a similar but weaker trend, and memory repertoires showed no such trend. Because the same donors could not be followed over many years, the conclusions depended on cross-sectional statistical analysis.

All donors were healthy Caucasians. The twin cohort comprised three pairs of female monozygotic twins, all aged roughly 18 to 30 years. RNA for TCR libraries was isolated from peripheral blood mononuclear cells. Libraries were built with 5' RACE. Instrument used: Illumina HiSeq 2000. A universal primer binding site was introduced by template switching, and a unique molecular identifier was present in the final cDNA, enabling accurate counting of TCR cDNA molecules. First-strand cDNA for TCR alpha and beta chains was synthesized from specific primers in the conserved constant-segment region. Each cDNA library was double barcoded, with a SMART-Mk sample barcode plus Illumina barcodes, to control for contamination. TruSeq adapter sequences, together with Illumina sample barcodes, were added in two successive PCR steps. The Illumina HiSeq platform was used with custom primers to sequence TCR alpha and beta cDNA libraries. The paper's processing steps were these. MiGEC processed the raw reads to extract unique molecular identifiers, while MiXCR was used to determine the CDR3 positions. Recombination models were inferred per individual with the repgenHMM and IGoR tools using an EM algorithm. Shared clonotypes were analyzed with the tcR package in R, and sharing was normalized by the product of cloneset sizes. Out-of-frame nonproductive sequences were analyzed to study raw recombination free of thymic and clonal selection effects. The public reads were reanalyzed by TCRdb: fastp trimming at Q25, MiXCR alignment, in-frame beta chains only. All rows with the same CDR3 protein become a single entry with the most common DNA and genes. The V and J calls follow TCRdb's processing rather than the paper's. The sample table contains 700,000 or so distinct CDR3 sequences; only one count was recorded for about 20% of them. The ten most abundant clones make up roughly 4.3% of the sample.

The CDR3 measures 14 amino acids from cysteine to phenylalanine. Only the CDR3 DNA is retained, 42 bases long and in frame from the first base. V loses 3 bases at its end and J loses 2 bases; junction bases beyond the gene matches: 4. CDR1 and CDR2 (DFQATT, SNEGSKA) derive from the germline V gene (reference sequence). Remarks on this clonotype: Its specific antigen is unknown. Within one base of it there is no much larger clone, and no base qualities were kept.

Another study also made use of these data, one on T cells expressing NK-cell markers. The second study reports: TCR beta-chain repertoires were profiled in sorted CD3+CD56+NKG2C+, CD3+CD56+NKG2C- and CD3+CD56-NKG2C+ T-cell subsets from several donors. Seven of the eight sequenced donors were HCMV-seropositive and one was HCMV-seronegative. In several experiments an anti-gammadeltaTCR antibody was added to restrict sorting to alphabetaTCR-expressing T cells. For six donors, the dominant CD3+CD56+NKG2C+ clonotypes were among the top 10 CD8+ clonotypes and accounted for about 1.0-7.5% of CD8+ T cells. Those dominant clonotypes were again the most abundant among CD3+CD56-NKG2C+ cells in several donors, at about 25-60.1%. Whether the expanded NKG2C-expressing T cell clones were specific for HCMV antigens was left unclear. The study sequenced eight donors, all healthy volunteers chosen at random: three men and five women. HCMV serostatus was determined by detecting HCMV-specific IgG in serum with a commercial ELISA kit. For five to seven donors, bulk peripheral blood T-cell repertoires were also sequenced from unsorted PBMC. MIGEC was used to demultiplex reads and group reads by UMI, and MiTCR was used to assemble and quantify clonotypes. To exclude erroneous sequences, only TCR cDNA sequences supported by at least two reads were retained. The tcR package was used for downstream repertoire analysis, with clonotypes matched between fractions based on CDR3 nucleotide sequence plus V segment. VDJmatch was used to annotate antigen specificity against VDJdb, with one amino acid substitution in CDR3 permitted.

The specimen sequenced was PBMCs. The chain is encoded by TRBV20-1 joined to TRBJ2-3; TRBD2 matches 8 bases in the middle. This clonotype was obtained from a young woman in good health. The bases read TGCAGTGCTAGCGAGCGGGGGCTCACAGATACGCAGTATTTT. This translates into CSASERGLTDTQYF.